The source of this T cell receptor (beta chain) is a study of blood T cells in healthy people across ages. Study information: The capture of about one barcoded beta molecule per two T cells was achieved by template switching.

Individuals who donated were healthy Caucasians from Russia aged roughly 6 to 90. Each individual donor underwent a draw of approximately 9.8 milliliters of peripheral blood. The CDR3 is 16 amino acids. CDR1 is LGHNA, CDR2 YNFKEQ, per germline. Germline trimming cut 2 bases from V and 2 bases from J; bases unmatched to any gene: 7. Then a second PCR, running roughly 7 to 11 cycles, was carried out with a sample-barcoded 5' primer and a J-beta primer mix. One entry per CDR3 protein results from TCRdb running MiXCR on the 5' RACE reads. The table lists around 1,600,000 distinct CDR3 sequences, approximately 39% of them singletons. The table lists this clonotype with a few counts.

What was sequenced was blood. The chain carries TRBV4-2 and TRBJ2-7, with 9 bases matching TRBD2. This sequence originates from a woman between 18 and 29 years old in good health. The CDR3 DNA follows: TGTGCCAGCAGCCAAACCCCGGGACTAGCCACCTACGAGCAGTACTTC. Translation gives CASSQTPGLATYEQYF.